This TCR beta chain was recorded in a study of beta chain features in type 1 diabetes. V was clipped by 3 bases and J by 5 bases, with 13 bases between them. Germline lookup yields CDR1 KGHSH and CDR2 LQKENI. The CDR3 runs to 14 residues. Points from the study as a whole: Cells with high TCR expression could be over-represented by cDNA sequencing. The study found fewer insertions and more deletions at VDJ junctions in type 1 diabetes patients.

TCRB transcripts that were expressed got sequenced, as all of the isolated RNA had been reverse transcribed. Profiling relied on immunoSEQ multiplex PCR, and the TCRdb table lists in-frame clones only, not all of them. The repertoire includes roughly 330,000 clones, roughly 9.6% of them detected once, and around 0.015% sits in the top ten. On this clone itself: Its cognate antigen is unknown.

The sequence derives from a woman aged 25-40 years in good health. The specimen sequenced was naive CD4+ T cells from blood. The chain joins TRBV18 to TRBJ1-1, with D possibly TRBD1 on 6 matching bases. The CDR3 protein is CASSPTGGRTEAFF. DNA of the CDR3: TGTGCCAGCTCACCTACCGGGGGGCGGACTGAAGCTTTCTTT.